The present TCR beta chain was sequenced within a study of T cell repertoires in cytomegalovirus infection. Looking at the study overall: CMV infection together with matching HLA type was indicated by public TCR beta signatures.

Regarding the study as a whole: CMV carriers with the relevant HLA were identified by cumulative public TCR beta family frequency. Dominating the ex vivo response were TCR beta clonotypes that were CMV-specific and HLA-C-restricted.

This clonotype was seen repeatedly, ten times or more. The target antigen is unknown. TCRdb recomputed calls from the reads with MiXCR, one row per CDR3 protein. The table has approximately 200,000 distinct CDR3 sequences, 22% seen once. The J segment lost 4 bases and the V segment lost 5 bases, leaving 8 bases of the junction unmatched. This CDR3 comprises 15 residues. Germline V CDR1 and CDR2: SGHAT, FQNNGV. Sequencing was performed on CD8+ T cells from PBMCs. The V call is TRBV11-2, the J call TRBJ2-3, with 8 bases that match TRBD2. The receptor's source is a human donor in good health (CMV status not recorded). Some clones in this sample may be carry-over from other donors' samples. This CDR3 is CASSPSGGLADTQYF. CDR3 DNA sequence: TGTGCCAGCAGCCCCTCGGGGGGGCTAGCAGATACGCAGTATTTT.